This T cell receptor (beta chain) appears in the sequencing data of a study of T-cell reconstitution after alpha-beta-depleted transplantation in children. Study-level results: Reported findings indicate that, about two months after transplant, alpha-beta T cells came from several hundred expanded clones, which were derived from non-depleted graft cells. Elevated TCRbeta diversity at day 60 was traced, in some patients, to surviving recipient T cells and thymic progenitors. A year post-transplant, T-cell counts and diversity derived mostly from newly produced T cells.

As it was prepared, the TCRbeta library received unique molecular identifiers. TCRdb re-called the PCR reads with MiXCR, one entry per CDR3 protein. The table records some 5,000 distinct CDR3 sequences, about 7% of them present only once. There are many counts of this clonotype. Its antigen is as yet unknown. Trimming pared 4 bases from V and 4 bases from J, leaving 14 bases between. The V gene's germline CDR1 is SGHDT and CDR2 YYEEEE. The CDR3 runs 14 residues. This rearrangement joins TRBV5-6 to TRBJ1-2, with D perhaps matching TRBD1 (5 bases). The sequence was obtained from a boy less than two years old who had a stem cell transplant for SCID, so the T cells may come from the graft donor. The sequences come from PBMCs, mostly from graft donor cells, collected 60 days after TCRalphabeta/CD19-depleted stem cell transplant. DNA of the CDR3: TGTGCCAGCAGCCCCCCCGGGGCGGGCTATGGCTACACCTTC. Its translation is CASSPPGAGYGYTF.